The next 27 T cell receptor beta chains were all read from a single sample in a study of T cells in Graves' hyperthyroidism and ophthalmopathy (dated by TCRdb to the late 2010s). The method was multiplex PCR. Instrument used: Illumina HiSeq 2000. TCR beta CDR3 regions were amplified from RNA transcripts. The first round of RT-PCR for the TCR CDR3 was performed with the HTBI primer set and the Qiagen OneStep RT-PCR kit. Through fastp at Q25 and MiXCR, TCRdb rebuilt clones from the public reads, retaining in-frame beta chains. Each record represents a unique CDR3 protein, reported with the most common genes and DNA among its rows. The sample data list nearly 600,000 distinct CDR3 sequences, and roughly 14% of these were observed just once. The biggest ten clones account for almost 6% of the sample. The sequenced material came from blood. The receptors stem from a woman aged 25 to 45 with Graves' hyperthyroidism that later progressed to Graves' ophthalmopathy.

The chain couples TRBV6-2 or TRBV6-3 to TRBJ1-1, with TRBD1 matching over 7 bases. Trimming at V came to 2 bases and at J to 7 bases, leaving 7 bases not matched to a gene. The CDR3 consists of 14 residues. CDR1 is MNHEY and CDR2 is SVGEGT in the germline V gene. The CDR3 DNA reads TGTGCCAGCAGTTACCCAGGGGGACCCCGTGAAGCTTTCTTT. Translating it yields CASSYPGGPREAFF.

This clonotype was recorded many times. The chain couples TRBV30 to TRBJ2-5; 10 bases map to TRBD2. CDR1 GTSNPN and CDR2 SVGIG come from the germline V gene (reference sequence). Losses at the gene ends were 3 bases for V and 5 bases for J; bases not matched to a gene: 6. The CDR3 is made up of 14 amino acids. In nucleotides, the CDR3 is TGTGCCTGGAGGGTAGCGGGAGGATCTGAGACCCAGTACTTC. It is translated as CAWRVAGGSETQYF.

The sample holds a few counts of this clonotype. The chain combines TRBV11-3 with TRBJ2-7, with 8 positions matching TRBD2. Germline V gene lookup returns CDR1 SGHNT and CDR2 YENEEA. Germline trimming cut 5 bases from V and 5 bases from J; bases unmatched to any gene: 8. The CDR3 is 14 residues long. CDR3 region: CASSPPPAGDEQYF. DNA of the CDR3: TGTGCCAGCAGCCCCCCCCCAGCGGGAGACGAGCAGTACTTC.

This clonotype was detected ten times or more. The chain combines TRBV2 with TRBJ2-5; D is possibly TRBD1 (6 bases). Trimming shortened V by 6 bases and J by 2 bases, and 10 bases separated the two germline ends. The CDR3 is made up of 13 amino acids. Germline CDR1 SNHLY, CDR2 FYNNEI. For the CDR3, the DNA is TGTGCCAGCAGGGAGGACAGACAAGAGACCCAGTACTTC. It codes for CASREDRQETQYF. The whole variable domain, remainder taken from reference TRBV2 and TRBJ2-5, is EPEVTQTPSHQVTQMGQEVILRCVPISNHLYFYWYRQILGQKVEFLVSFYNNEISEKSEIFDDQFSVERPDGSNFTLKIRSTKLEDSAMYFCASREDRQETQYFGPGTRLLVL.

This clonotype has a count of ten or more. J is TRBJ1-1 and V is TRBV12-3 or TRBV12-4; D is possibly TRBD1 (5 bases). The V gene lost 7 bases and the J gene lost 4 bases, with 25 bases spanning the gap. The CDR3 consists of 17 residues. The CDR3 DNA follows: TGTGCCAGCAATCTTATCCGGGACTCCCAATGGAGCACTGAAGCTTTCTTT. Translation gives CASNLIRDSQWSTEAFF.

This clonotype was detected many times. This chain links TRBV30 with TRBJ2-1; 9 bases align to TRBD2. Germline V gene lookup returns CDR1 GTSNPN and CDR2 SVGIG (reference sequence). CDR3 size: 13 residues. The V gene end was trimmed by 5 bases and the J gene end by 10 bases; junction bases not matched to a gene: 9. The CDR3 nucleotides read TGTGCCTGGGCTTTTAGCGGGAGTGGAGAGCAGTTCTTC. Protein: CAWAFSGSGEQFF.

This rearrangement joins TRBV19 to TRBJ1-2, with a weak D call TRBD1 (6 bases). The ends were cut back, 3 bases at V and 1 base at J, with 6 bases in the middle. This CDR3 comprises 13 residues. Germline V lookup: CDR1 LNHDA, CDR2 SQIVND (reference sequence). Here the CDR3 reads CASSMGHNYGYTF. DNA of the CDR3: TGTGCCAGTAGTATGGGACATAACTATGGCTACACCTTC.

This clonotype appeared many times. The chain couples TRBV12-3 or TRBV12-4 to TRBJ2-3; D is uncertain. This CDR3 comprises 12 residues. The V and J ends lost 6 bases and 5 bases respectively, with 9 bases between them. As DNA, the CDR3 is TGTGCCAGCAGCTTTATGGGAGATACGCAGTATTTT. This gives the protein CASSFMGDTQYF.

This clonotype has at least ten counts. V and J are TRBV27 and TRBJ2-5; no clear D. CDR1 and CDR2 (germline): MNHEY, SMNVEV (reference sequence). The V end was cut by 0 bases, the J end by 0 bases, with 5 bases between. This CDR3 region has 14 residues. The CDR3 coding sequence is TGTGCCAGCAGTTTATCGATGGACCAAGAGACCCAGTACTTC. It specifies CASSLSMDQETQYF.

CDR3 sequence: CASSWGRGYEQFF. In DNA, the CDR3 is TGTGCCAGCAGTTGGGGAAGGGGCTACGAGCAGTTCTTC. The chain couples TRBV27 to TRBJ2-7; maybe TRBD1 (5 bases). The DNA end favors TRBJ2-1, so the J call may be wrong. This CDR3 is built from 13 residues. Germline V gives CDR1 MNHEY, CDR2 SMNVEV (reference sequence).

This clonotype was observed a few times. The CDR3 spells CASSWGETFEQFF. In DNA, the CDR3 is TGTGCCAGCAGCTGGGGAGAAACTTTTGAGCAGTTCTTC. The genes are TRBV7-3 and TRBJ2-1; possibly TRBD2 for D (5 bases). Trimming pared 4 bases from V and 9 bases from J, leaving 13 bases between. CDR1 and CDR2 from the germline V gene are SGHTA and FQGTGA. This CDR3 is 13 amino acids long.

This clonotype was seen ten or more times. This chain connects TRBV14 to TRBJ2-1; the match to TRBD2 covers 9 bases. The CDR3 has 16 amino acids. Germline trimming cut 2 bases from V and 3 bases from J; bases unmatched to any gene: 5. From germline, CDR1 is SGHDN and CDR2 FVKESK. The CDR3 loop reads CASSQLSGRNYNEQFF. Here the CDR3 DNA reads TGTGCCAGCAGCCAACTTAGCGGGAGAAACTACAATGAGCAGTTCTTC.

The V gene is TRBV5-6, the J gene TRBJ2-2; 8 bases are shared with TRBD2. The junction had 6 bases not matched to a gene; V was cut back by 0 bases and J by 8 bases. The CDR3 consists of 15 residues. Per germline, CDR1 SGHDT and CDR2 YYEEEE. The CDR3 sequence: CASSLAGGPSGELFF. In DNA form, the CDR3 reads TGTGCCAGCAGCTTGGCGGGAGGGCCATCGGGGGAGCTGTTTTTT.

A note on this clonotype: Being one base from a much bigger clone, this may be a read error. V gene TRBV7-9 combines with J gene TRBJ2-3, with D unclear. Germline V lookup: CDR1 SEHNR, CDR2 FQNEAQ (reference sequence). This CDR3 spans 13 amino acids. In DNA form, the CDR3 reads TGTGCCAGCGCCGCGGCCCCACCAGATACGCGGTATTTT. It specifies CASAAAPPDTRYF.

The chain links TRBV30 to TRBJ1-5; a possible D gene is TRBD1 (5 bases). V lost 2 bases to trimming and J lost 6 bases, with 23 bases between them. CDR1 and CDR2 (germline): GTSNPN, SVGIG (reference sequence). This CDR3 has 17 amino acids. CDR3 in amino acids: CAWSPGANGGAVQPQHF. For the CDR3, the DNA is TGTGCCTGGAGTCCAGGCGCCAATGGAGGGGCAGTTCAGCCCCAGCATTTT.

The chain recombines TRBV24-1 with TRBJ1-5, with 10 bases matching TRBD1. V was pared by 3 bases and J by 4 bases, with 2 bases of the junction left unmatched. This CDR3 comprises 15 residues. Germline V gives CDR1 KGHDR, CDR2 SFDVKD. The CDR3, as DNA: TGTGCCACCAGTGATCGGACAGGGGGGAATCAGCCCCAGCATTTT. Amino acid sequence: CATSDRTGGNQPQHF.

There are many counts of this clonotype. J is TRBJ2-7 and V is TRBV6-1; D unclear. CDR3 size: 12 residues. V lost 2 bases and J 8 bases, leaving 10 bases between the germline ends. CDR1 is MNHNS and CDR2 is SASEGT in the germline V gene. This CDR3 reads CASSELEQQQYF. CDR3 sequence (DNA): TGTGCCAGCAGTGAACTCGAGCAGCAGCAGTACTTC.

CDR3 sequence (DNA): TGTGCCAGCAGTCGCCCCACAGGAGATAGCAATCAGCCCCAGCATTTT. Residues: CASSRPTGDSNQPQHF. The rearrangement joins TRBV6-1 to TRBJ1-5; D may be TRBD1 (5 bases). Trimming cost V 5 bases and J 0 bases, with 14 bases left between them. The V gene's germline CDR1 is MNHNS and CDR2 SASEGT. CDR3 length: 16 residues.

Ten or more counts support this clonotype. The V call is TRBV6-5, the J call TRBJ2-6; D remains ambiguous. V lost 0 bases and J 2 bases, leaving 8 bases between the germline ends. CDR3 length: 16 amino acids. Germline V gene data show CDR1 as MNHEY and CDR2 as SVGAGI. CDR3 sequence (DNA): TGTGCCAGCAGTTACTCCCAGATTACTGGGGCCAACGTCCTGACTTTC. Translating it yields CASSYSQITGANVLTF.

In its sample, this clonotype was seen many times. V and J are TRBV28 and TRBJ1-1; no firm D call. Trimming stripped 8 bases from V and 3 bases from J, with 10 bases between. This CDR3 is built from 12 residues. The V gene's germline CDR1 is MDHEN and CDR2 SYDVKM. CDR3 bases: TGTGCCAGCGTACCGTTGGACACTGAAGCTTTCTTT. This encodes CASVPLDTEAFF.

This clonotype came up a few times. J is TRBJ1-4 and V is TRBV18; 8 bases are a match to TRBD1. In germline, CDR1 is KGHSH, CDR2 LQKENI. The CDR3 has 13 amino acids. The V gene end was trimmed by 1 base and the J gene end by 8 bases; junction bases not matched to a gene: 0. CDR3 region: CASSPRTGEKLFF. CDR3 DNA: TGTGCCAGCTCACCACGGACAGGGGAAAAACTGTTTTTT.

V and J are TRBV7-8 and TRBJ1-1, with TRBD1 identical over 9 bases. Unmatched junction bases numbered 11, after V lost 2 bases and J lost 4 bases. This CDR3 is 17 amino acids long. Germline CDR1 and CDR2: SGHVS and FQNEAQ. CDR3 DNA: TGTGCCAGCAGCTTAACGGGGACAGGGATTATCGGCACTGAAGCTTTCTTT. Translated, it gives CASSLTGTGIIGTEAFF. The full variable domain, completed using reference TRBV7-8 and TRBJ1-1, is GAGVSQSPRYKVAKRGQDVALRCDPISGHVSLFWYQQALGQGPEFLTYFQNEAQLDKSGLPSDRFFAERPEGSVSTLKIQRTQQEDSAVYLCASSLTGTGIIGTEAFFGQGTRLTVV.

This clonotype was seen ten or more times. The V gene is TRBV12-3 or TRBV12-4, the J gene TRBJ1-4; the D is unclear. This CDR3 has 17 residues. The V and J ends lost 7 bases and 0 bases respectively, with 18 bases between them. The CDR3 DNA follows: TGTGCCAGCAAACTATTGGGCGGGAGTGCAACTAATGAAAAACTGTTTTTT. It codes for CASKLLGGSATNEKLFF.

The chain combines TRBV5-1 with TRBJ2-7; perhaps D is TRBD1 or TRBD2 (5 bases each). Germline V gene data show CDR1 as SGHRS and CDR2 as YFSETQ. Trimming shortened V by 4 bases and J by 2 bases, and 25 bases separated the two germline ends. This CDR3 has 18 residues. CDR3 sequence reads: CASSTGRDGIGHAYEQYF. CDR3 DNA: TGCGCCAGCAGCACTGGCCGGGACGGAATAGGTCATGCCTACGAGCAGTACTTC. The variable domain in full, with the rest retrieved from reference TRBV5-1 and TRBJ2-7, is KAGVTQTPRYLIKTRGQQVTLSCSPISGHRSVSWYQQTPGQGLQFLFEYFSETQRNKGNFPGRFSGRQFSNSRSEMNVSTLELGDSALYLCASSTGRDGIGHAYEQYFGPGTRLTVT.

This clonotype has ten or more counts. The V and J genes are TRBV20-1 and TRBJ1-1, with TRBD1 as a possible D gene (5 bases). The V gene lost 7 bases and the J gene lost 3 bases, with 18 bases spanning the gap. The germline V gene has CDR1 DFQATT and CDR2 SNEGSKA (reference sequence). This CDR3 has 14 residues. Written as DNA, the CDR3 is TGCAGTGTTTTAGGAGGGGCCGGGGACACTGAAGCTTTCTTT. This gives the protein CSVLGGAGDTEAFF.

This chain uses TRBV2 with TRBJ2-3; TRBD2 matches at 7 bases. This CDR3 spans 14 amino acids. Trimming cost V 7 bases and J 4 bases; bases outside gene matches: 8. The germline V gene encodes CDR1 SNHLY and CDR2 FYNNEI. This chain's CDR3 is CASKRSGNADTQYF. CDR3 nucleotide sequence: TGTGCCAGCAAACGAAGCGGGAATGCAGATACGCAGTATTTT. Full variable domain (remainder filled in from reference TRBV2 and TRBJ2-3): EPEVTQTPSHQVTQMGQEVILRCVPISNHLYFYWYRQILGQKVEFLVSFYNNEISEKSEIFDDQFSVERPDGSNFTLKIRSTKLEDSAMYFCASKRSGNADTQYFGPGTRLTVL.

This clonotype was counted ten times or more. This chain connects TRBV28 to TRBJ2-6, with D perhaps TRBD2 (7 bases). CDR1 is MDHEN, CDR2 SYDVKM, per germline. The CDR3 is 16 amino acids. Trimming shortened V by 3 bases and J by 2 bases, and 11 bases separated the two germline ends. As DNA, the CDR3 is TGTGCCAGCAGTTTCATAGGGGGGGCTGGGGCCAACGTCCTGACTTTC. This gives the protein CASSFIGGAGANVLTF.